The following is a T cell receptor beta chain sequence with its context. These data come from a study of blood T cell repertoires in COVID-19. Assay: immunoSEQ multiplex PCR; the TCRdb copy retains only in-frame clones and omits some. The data hold around 46,000 clones, with approximately 86% observed a single time. Trimming took 4 bases from V and 6 from J, leaving 13 bases between them. The CDR3 contains 14 residues. CDR1 and CDR2 (germline): LNHDA, SQIVND (reference sequence). The J gene is TRBJ2-1, the V gene TRBV19, with D possibly TRBD1 on 5 matching bases. What was sequenced was peripheral blood. This clonotype was sampled from a man aged 60 to 75 with active or convalescent COVID-19. CDR3 sequence: CASSRQGDFNEQFF. CDR3 bases: TGTGCCAGTAGTAGGCAGGGTGATTTCAATGAGCAGTTCTTC.